The count of the clone carrying this T cell receptor beta chain is one. The antigen is undetermined. Distinct nucleotide sequences in the sample also encode this CDR3. Assay: immunoSEQ multiplex PCR; the TCRdb copy retains only in-frame clones and omits some. The sample shows some 96,000 clones, more than 70% of them seen only once. The data are from a study of T cell responses to AZD1222 COVID-19 vaccine. Whole-study results and caveats: Vaccine-associated CD4 TCRs spanned spike, dominant at 160-218 and 743-854. It was only after the peak T cell response that any repertoires were sampled.

The sample in question was peripheral blood, obtained 28 days after the second AZD1222 dose. This clonotype was obtained from an adult who received the AZD1222 COVID-19 vaccine.

The chain's CDR3 is CASSWGMNTEAFF. In DNA form, the CDR3 reads TGTGCCAGCAGTTGGGGCATGAACACTGAAGCTTTCTTT. This chain connects TRBV27 to TRBJ1-1, with D possibly being TRBD1 (5 bases). The germline V gene has CDR1 MNHEY and CDR2 SMNVEV (reference sequence). CDR3 length equals 13 residues. V lost 4 bases, J lost 0 bases, and 6 bases lay in between.